Below, 10 T cell receptor beta chains from the same sample are listed, as sequenced in a study of T cells in Graves' hyperthyroidism and ophthalmopathy. The TCR beta CDR3 regions underwent amplification using RNA transcripts as the source. During a first-round RT-PCR of the TCR CDR3, the HTBI primer set was used. Using its own MiXCR run on the multiplex PCR reads, TCRdb lists one record per CDR3 protein. The table includes roughly 700,000 distinct CDR3 sequences, roughly 17% detected once. Sequencing was performed on blood. The receptors shown here come from a middle-aged man with Graves' hyperthyroidism.

In its sample, this clonotype was seen many times. CDR3 bases: TGTGCCAGCAGCTCATCGGGTAACACTGAAGCTTTCTTT. It is translated as CASSSSGNTEAFF. This rearrangement joins TRBV7-9 to TRBJ1-1; no reliable D call. The V end lost 4 bases, the J end lost 2 bases, and 8 bases lay between the germline ends. This CDR3 contains 13 residues. The germline gives CDR1 SEHNR, CDR2 FQNEAQ (reference sequence).

To note about this clonotype: A clone one base away is much larger, so this may be a read error. The CDR3 carries no conserved terminal phenylalanine or tryptophan, so it likely arises from a read error. The chain employs TRBV2 and TRBJ2-2, with TRBD1 matching 9 bases. From germline, CDR1 is SNHLY and CDR2 FYNNEI. The CDR3 loop spans 16 amino acids. Trimming at V came to 6 bases and at J to 0 bases, leaving 5 bases not matched to a gene. The CDR3 here is CASRGTGGANTGELFL. The CDR3 bases are TGTGCCAGCAGGGGAACAGGGGGCGCGAACACCGGGGAGCTGTTTTTG.

Ten or more counts support this clonotype. V usage is TRBV28 and J usage is TRBJ2-5; 7 nucleotides align to TRBD1. The CDR3 length is 14 residues. Germline V gene data show CDR1 as MDHEN and CDR2 as SYDVKM. J was trimmed by 3 bases and V by 5 bases; bases with no gene match: 6. Here the CDR3 reads CASSPTGAEETQYF. The CDR3 region has the DNA TGTGCCAGCAGTCCAACAGGGGCGGAAGAGACCCAGTACTTC.

The chain couples TRBV19 to TRBJ1-2, with D possibly matching TRBD1 (5 bases). Germline V gene sequence: CDR1 LNHDA, CDR2 SQIVND (reference sequence). This CDR3 contains 14 residues. V lost 10 bases and J 3 bases, leaving 18 bases between the germline ends. CDR3 DNA: TGTGCCACAGAACCGGGGGGGATGTACTATGGCTACACCTTC. Its translation is CATEPGGMYYGYTF.

The V gene is TRBV3-1, the J gene TRBJ2-4; D unclear. Per germline, CDR1 LGHDT and CDR2 YNNKEL (reference sequence). The CDR3 has 12 amino acids. The V and J ends lost 1 base and 12 bases respectively, with 10 bases between them. CDR3 amino acids: CASSQARGTQYF. CDR3 nucleotides: TGTGCCAGCAGCCAAGCTAGAGGAACTCAGTACTTC. The whole variable domain, filled in from reference TRBV3-1 and TRBJ2-4, reads DTAVSQTPKYLVTQMGNDKSIKCEQNLGHDTMYWYKQDSKKFLKIMFSYNNKELIINETVPNRFSPKSPDKAHLNLHINSLELGDSAVYFCASSQARGTQYFGAGTRLSVL.

The V call is TRBV14, the J call TRBJ1-6; D ambiguous. The CDR3 loop spans 12 amino acids. Germline values: CDR1 SGHDN, CDR2 FVKESK. Trimming removed 6 bases at V and 12 bases at J, with 12 bases between. CDR3 in amino acids: CASSLGGQPLHF. CDR3 in DNA: TGTGCCAGCAGTCTAGGCGGGCAACCCCTCCACTTT.

This clonotype was seen more than once but under ten times. The V gene is TRBV20-1, the J gene TRBJ2-3; 8 bases match TRBD2. CDR3 size: 14 residues. V was pared by 5 bases and J by 0 bases, with 4 bases of the junction left unmatched. Per the germline V gene, CDR1 is DFQATT and CDR2 is SNEGSKA (reference sequence). CDR3 region: CSARSGGSTDTQYF. CDR3 nucleotide sequence: TGCAGTGCTCGAAGCGGGGGAAGCACAGATACGCAGTATTTT.

Note on this clonotype: Being one base from a much bigger clone, this may be a read error. In nucleotides, the CDR3 is TGTGCCAGCAGTTTATCGGGGGGATTGGGCACTGAAGCTTTATTT. The encoded protein is CASSLSGGLGTEALF. This chain uses TRBV27 with TRBJ1-1, with a tentative D call TRBD1 (5 bases). The CDR3 runs to 15 residues. Looked up from germline, CDR1 is MNHEY and CDR2 is SMNVEV (reference sequence).

This clonotype was found a few times. The CDR3 sequence is CASSFRHYRENTGELFF. For the CDR3, the DNA is TGCGCCAGCAGTTTCCGGCACTACCGGGAGAACACCGGGGAGCTGTTTTTT. The V and J genes are TRBV4-1 and TRBJ2-2, with D possibly TRBD2 on 5 matching bases. V was shortened by 6 bases and J by 1 base, with 18 bases between the two germline ends. CDR1 and CDR2 from the germline V gene are MGHRA and YSYEKL. The CDR3 runs 17 residues.

This clonotype was seen repeatedly, ten times or more. The chain has TRBV11-2 and TRBJ2-5; D unclear. V lost 2 bases and J 6 bases, leaving 7 bases between the germline ends. The CDR3 is 12 residues long. The germline gives CDR1 SGHAT, CDR2 FQNNGV. DNA for the CDR3: TGTGCCAGCAGCTTAATCGAGAAGACCCAGTACTTC. Protein sequence: CASSLIEKTQYF.